This is a list of T cell receptor beta chains from one sample in a study of T cell repertoires in cytomegalovirus infection. TCRdb itself ran the reads through MiXCR, one entry per CDR3 protein. The sample yields some 600,000 distinct CDR3 sequences, approximately 24% seen once. Sequencing was carried out using CD8+ T cells from PBMCs. The origin of the receptors is a human donor in good health (CMV status not recorded). Some clones in this sample may be carry-over from other donors' samples. CDR3s include the opening cysteine and the closing phenylalanine or tryptophan. Each record gives: J gene, D gene, clone size, V gene, CDR3 DNA, CDR3 protein. A D gene is named only where the DNA matches it firmly. Some rows have no size entry. The others give once, few or many, or a class for an expanded clone.

>TRBJ2-7|-|few|TRBV10-1
TGCGCCAGCAGTGAACGGGGGCGAGCCTACGAGCAGTACTTC
CASSERGRAYEQYF
>TRBJ2-2|-|-|TRBV27
TGTGCCAGCAGCCGAAAGGGAAACACCGGGGAGCTGTTTTTT
CASSRKGNTGELFF
>TRBJ1-5|-|many|TRBV7-9
TGTGCCAGCAGCCCCACAGGGTCGCCTCAGCCCCAGCATTTT
CASSPTGSPQPQHF
>TRBJ2-3|TRBD2|few|TRBV20-1
TGCAGTGCTACTTTAGCGGGGCCGACAGATACGCAGTATTTT
CSATLAGPTDTQYF
>TRBJ2-3|-|many|TRBV7-9
TGTGCCAGCAGCCCCAAGACCGGGGTAAATTTGGATACGCAGTATTTT
CASSPKTGVNLDTQYF
>TRBJ2-3|TRBD2|few|TRBV10-3
TGTGCCATCAGTCCCCCATCTAGCGGTTCAGATACGCAGTATTTT
CAISPPSSGSDTQYF
>TRBJ1-2|-|-|TRBV28
TGTGCCAGCAGTTTTACGGGCGAATCCTATGGCTACACCTTC
CASSFTGESYGYTF
>TRBJ2-5|TRBD1|-|TRBV24-1
TGTGCCACCAGTGTTATCGACAGGGCGTTGGAGACCCAGTACTTC
CATSVIDRALETQYF
>TRBJ1-1|-|few|TRBV7-9
TGTGCCAGCAGCCCCCGGGTCGGAACGACTGAAGCTTTCTTT
CASSPRVGTTEAFF
>TRBJ1-5|-|many|TRBV4-1
TGCGCCAGCAGCCAAGACAGTTACCAGCCCCAGCATTTT
CASSQDSYQPQHF
>TRBJ1-1|-|-|TRBV5-4
TGTGCCAGCAGCCGTTTTATTGGTAACACTGAAGCTTTCTTT
CASSRFIGNTEAFF
>TRBJ2-3|TRBD2|-|TRBV25-1
TGTGCCAGCAGTACCCGACTAGCGGGGGATCATGGCACAGATACGCAGTATTTT
CASSTRLAGDHGTDTQYF
>TRBJ2-1|-|-|TRBV29-1
TGCAGCGTTCAGGAGGGGGTGCCCTACAATGAGCAGTTCTTC
CSVQEGVPYNEQFF
>TRBJ1-5|-|few|TRBV2
TGTGCCAGCAGTGAATGGGGGGAGGGCAATCAGCCCCAGCATTTT
CASSEWGEGNQPQHF
>TRBJ2-1|-|-|TRBV7-9
TGTGCCAGCAGGAAGGCCCTAAACAATGAGCAGTTCTTC
CASRKALNNEQFF
>TRBJ2-1|TRBD1|few|TRBV20-1
TGCAGTGCTAGGGGGACAGGGGGCTCGTACTCCTACAATGAGCAGTTCTTC
CSARGTGGSYSYNEQFF
>TRBJ2-1|-|-|TRBV7-6
TGTGCCAGCAGCTTACACGGAGATGAGCAGTTCTTC
CASSLHGDEQFF
>TRBJ2-1|-|few|TRBV7-9
TGTGCCAGCAGCTCCTTCGCCGGGACTTCGTACAATGAGCAGTTCTTC
CASSSFAGTSYNEQFF
>TRBJ2-2|-|few|TRBV5-6
TGTGCCAGCAGCTTGCTAGAGAACACCGGGGAGCTGTTTTTT
CASSLLENTGELFF
>TRBJ2-1|-|-|TRBV12-3/TRBV12-4
TGTGCCAGCACTCTAGGGGGGGGGAATGAGCAGTTCTTC
CASTLGGGNEQFF
>TRBJ2-2|-|-|TRBV20-1
TGCAGTGCTAGAGATGCGGGCACCGGGGAGCTGTTTTTT
CSARDAGTGELFF
>TRBJ1-5|-|-|TRBV12-3/TRBV12-4
TGTGCCAGCAGCTCTATCGGGACCCACAATCAGCCCCAGCATTTT
CASSSIGTHNQPQHF
>TRBJ2-1|TRBD2|-|TRBV20-1
TGCAGTGCTAGAGATCTGAACGGGGGGGCATATGAGCAGTTCTTC
CSARDLNGGAYEQFF
>TRBJ2-5|-|-|TRBV27
TGTGCCAGCAGTTTCATGGGGGGAGACCCCCAAGAGACCCAGTACTTC
CASSFMGGDPQETQYF
>TRBJ1-2|-|-|TRBV2
TGTGCCAGCAGTGAAGCGCGGGCTAACTATGGCTACACCTTC
CASSEARANYGYTF
>TRBJ2-1|-|many|TRBV7-8
TGTGCCAGCAGTCCAACCGGGGGGCTCCGTTACAATGAGCAGTTCTTC
CASSPTGGLRYNEQFF
>TRBJ2-1|TRBD2|-|TRBV12-3/TRBV12-4
TGTGCCAGCAGTTTAGACATTCAAGCGGGGGGGAGTGAGCAGTTCTTC
CASSLDIQAGGSEQFF
>TRBJ2-3|-|-|TRBV27
TGTGCCAGCAGTGGAGGACGGAGGGGGTCCACAGATACGCAGTATTTT
CASSGGRRGSTDTQYF
>TRBJ2-1|TRBD2|-|TRBV12-3/TRBV12-4
TGTGCCAGCATGCTCCCCTCTCCAGCGGGGGGGTACAATGAGCAGTTCTTC
CASMLPSPAGGYNEQFF
>TRBJ2-2|TRBD2|few|TRBV9
TGTGCCAGCAGCGTCGAAGCGGGGGGGCTCTCCGGGGAGCTGTTTTTT
CASSVEAGGLSGELFF
>TRBJ2-7|-|many|TRBV6-1
TGTGCCAGCAATCCAGGGAGGCAGCCCTACGAGCAGTACTTC
CASNPGRQPYEQYF
>TRBJ1-5|TRBD1|few|TRBV12-3/TRBV12-4
TGTGCCAGCACCCCGGACAGGTTGCAGCCCCAGCATTTT
CASTPDRLQPQHF
>TRBJ1-1|-|-|TRBV28
TGTGCCAGCAGTTTAGATCTAGAAGCTTTCTTT
CASSLDLEAFF
>TRBJ2-1|TRBD2|few|TRBV12-3/TRBV12-4
TGTGCCAGCAGTTTTGCGGGGGGGACGGATGAGCAGTTCTTC
CASSFAGGTDEQFF
>TRBJ1-2|-|-|TRBV4-1
TGCGCCAGCAGCCAAGACTCGGAAACATCCTATGGCTACACCTTC
CASSQDSETSYGYTF
>TRBJ2-1|-|few|TRBV7-3
TGTGCCAGCAGCTTAGTCCCAAGAGGGGATGAGCAGTTCTTC
CASSLVPRGDEQFF
>TRBJ2-7|-|-|TRBV28
TGTGCCACTCACGGGACGGACTCCTACTACGAGCAGTACTTC
CATHGTDSYYEQYF
>TRBJ1-6|-|many|TRBV12-3/TRBV12-4
TGTGCCAGCAGTTTTGCCCCCCTCTTGAGGAATTCACCCCTCCACTTT
CASSFAPLLRNSPLHF
>TRBJ2-7|-|few|TRBV10-2
TGCGCCTCCTTTGGGGGGAACGAGCAGTACTTC
CASFGGNEQYF
>TRBJ2-5|TRBD1|-|TRBV20-1
TGCAGTGCTAGAGATAGCAGGGGGAAGACCCAGTACTTC
CSARDSRGKTQYF